Each of the 17 T cell receptor beta chains below was sequenced from the same sample in a study of Graves' ophthalmopathy and Graves' hyperthyroidism. Amplified material comprised TCR beta CDR3 regions derived from RNA transcripts. HTBI primers were used in a first-round RT-PCR, which preceded a second-round multiplex PCR. TCRdb independently ran MiXCR on the multiplex PCR reads; one entry per CDR3 protein. The data contain about 410,000 distinct CDR3 sequences, about 16% of them singletons. Sequencing was performed on peripheral blood. The receptors were gathered from a woman in her late teens or twenties with Graves' ophthalmopathy.

This clonotype was picked up many times. The rearrangement links TRBV30 to TRBJ2-7, with TRBD1 matching 7 bases. V shed 4 bases, J shed 0 bases, and the junction held 9 bases outside the gene matches. The germline V gene has CDR1 GTSNPN and CDR2 SVGIG (reference sequence). The CDR3 loop spans 15 amino acids. The CDR3 DNA sequence: TGTGCCTGGACCACCAGGGGACAGACCTCCTACGAGCAGTACTTC. Residues: CAWTTRGQTSYEQYF.

Comment on this clonotype: It may be a read error: a sequence one base away is much more abundant. The rearrangement links TRBV6-2 or TRBV6-3 to TRBJ2-7; 14 positions agree with TRBD2. This CDR3 has 19 amino acids. Germline V gives CDR1 MNHEY, CDR2 SVGEGT. CDR3 loop: CVSSNFPGTSGSRGAEQYF. Written as DNA, the CDR3 is TGTGTCAGCAGCAACTTCCCCGGGACTAGCGGGAGCAGGGGAGCCGAGCAGTACTTC.

This clonotype was observed at least ten times. V and J are TRBV20-1 and TRBJ1-1; the D is unclear. The germline V gene has CDR1 DFQATT and CDR2 SNEGSKA (reference sequence). V was clipped by 1 base and J by 8 bases, with 11 bases between them. There are 12 residues in the CDR3. In DNA form, the CDR3 reads TGCAGTGCTAGAGCCCTGGAGCAGGAAGCTTTCTTT. Translated: CSARALEQEAFF.

At least ten counts were recorded for this clonotype. V and J are TRBV6-5 and TRBJ1-1, with D perhaps TRBD1 (5 bases). This CDR3 is built from 13 residues. Germline loops: CDR1 MNHEY, CDR2 SVGAGI. The germline V and J ends were trimmed by 7 bases and 8 bases, with 17 bases remaining between them. CDR3 sequence: CASTRPGTLEAFF. CDR3 bases: TGTGCCAGCACCCGCCCAGGGACCCTGGAAGCTTTCTTT.

Many counts were recorded for this clonotype. The chain uses TRBV9 and TRBJ2-7; 8 nucleotides align to TRBD2. The J segment lost 6 bases and the V segment lost 7 bases, leaving 9 bases of the junction unmatched. CDR1 is SGDLS and CDR2 is YYNGEE in the germline V gene. The CDR3 runs to 13 residues. CDR3 region: CASGEVSGAEQYF. Written as DNA, the CDR3 is TGTGCCAGCGGGGAGGTTAGCGGGGCCGAGCAGTACTTC.

This clonotype was observed at least ten times. V usage is TRBV7-2 and J usage is TRBJ1-1, with D maybe TRBD1 (5 bases). This CDR3 contains 13 residues. Germline CDR1 and CDR2: SGHTA and FQGNSA. V was trimmed by 5 bases and J by 1 base, leaving 8 bases between them. CDR3 in amino acids: CASSRGKNTEAFF. The CDR3 DNA is TGTGCCAGCAGCAGGGGAAAGAACACTGAAGCTTTCTTT.

In its sample, this clonotype was seen many times. The J gene is TRBJ1-1, the V gene TRBV20-1; a weak D match, TRBD1 (5 bases). With 3 bases removed from V and 1 base from J, the gap between germline ends came to 18 bases. CDR3 length equals 16 residues. Germline-derived CDR1 and CDR2 are DFQATT and SNEGSKA (reference sequence). The CDR3 sequence is CSARLGHPSSNTEAFF. Written as DNA, the CDR3 is TGCAGTGCTAGGTTGGGGCACCCAAGCTCGAACACTGAAGCTTTCTTT.

The sample holds many counts of this clonotype. The V call is TRBV18, the J call TRBJ1-2, with unresolved D. Germline values: CDR1 KGHSH, CDR2 LQKENI. V was pared by 8 bases and J by 0 bases, with 10 bases between. This CDR3 comprises 13 residues. CDR3: CASSPGTNYGYTF. CDR3 nucleotides: TGTGCCAGCAGCCCCGGGACTAACTATGGCTACACCTTC.

The rearrangement uses TRBV30 and TRBJ2-5; D is ambiguous. CDR1 GTSNPN and CDR2 SVGIG come from the germline V gene (reference sequence). The V and J ends lost 5 bases and 5 bases respectively, with 9 bases between them. This CDR3 region has 11 residues. DNA for the CDR3: TGTGCCTGGGGGTCATGGGAGACCCAGTACTTC. Protein product: CAWGSWETQYF.

This clonotype was detected ten times or more. The chain is built from TRBV6-1 and TRBJ2-7, with 11 bases identical to TRBD1. The CDR3 covers 16 residues. Trimming at V came to 5 bases and at J to 4 bases, leaving 10 bases not matched to a gene. Germline CDR1 reads MNHNS; CDR2 reads SASEGT. CDR3 nucleotides: TGTGCCAGCAGTCAACGCCCGGGACAGGGGGGGTACGAGCAGTACTTC. Translation: CASSQRPGQGGYEQYF.

This clonotype has a count of ten or more. The chain employs TRBV4-3 and TRBJ1-6; D is undetermined. Trimming removed 1 base from V and 5 bases from J, with 18 bases in between. In germline, CDR1 is LGHNA, CDR2 YSLEER. The CDR3 totals 18 residues. In nucleotides, the CDR3 is TGCGCCAGCAGCCAAGTGTTCACCCAGGAATTTGATAATTCACCCCTCCACTTT. This gives the protein CASSQVFTQEFDNSPLHF.

The CDR3, as DNA: TGCAGTGCTATGACGGGAGGACAGGGCGATCAGCCCCAGCATTTT. It translates to CSAMTGGQGDQPQHF. The chain joins TRBV20-1 to TRBJ1-5; 8 positions agree with TRBD1. The CDR3 has 15 residues. After removal of 4 bases from V and 5 bases from J, the junction contained 10 bases not matched to a gene. Germline V gene lookup returns CDR1 DFQATT and CDR2 SNEGSKA (reference sequence).

There are many counts of this clonotype. The chain carries TRBV29-1 and TRBJ2-2; D ambiguous. V gave up 5 bases and J gave up 3 bases, with 16 bases separating them. From germline, CDR1 is SQVTM and CDR2 ANQGSEA. The CDR3 totals 15 residues. The chain's CDR3 is CSVKGPPIYTGELFF. CDR3 sequence (DNA): TGCAGCGTTAAGGGTCCTCCTATTTACACCGGGGAGCTGTTTTTT.

This clonotype was seen many times. The genes are TRBV11-2 and TRBJ2-7, with D tentatively TRBD1 or TRBD2 (7 bases each). The germline CDR1 and CDR2 sequences are SGHAT and FQNNGV. The CDR3 is 14 residues long. The V end lost 5 bases, the J end lost 6 bases, and 17 bases lay between the germline ends. The CDR3 loop is CASSPPGRGLEQYF. DNA for the CDR3: TGTGCCAGCAGCCCCCCGGGGAGGGGGCTCGAGCAGTACTTC.

This clonotype was counted many times. This chain joins TRBV19 and TRBJ1-1, with no clear D. The CDR3 consists of 14 residues. The germline gives CDR1 LNHDA, CDR2 SQIVND (reference sequence). V lost 7 bases, J lost 1 base, and 13 bases lay in between. The chain's CDR3 is CASNEKNRNTEAFF. CDR3 DNA: TGTGCCAGTAACGAGAAAAACAGGAACACTGAAGCTTTCTTT.

This rearrangement joins TRBV28 to TRBJ2-7, with 10 positions matching TRBD2. Germline lookup yields CDR1 MDHEN and CDR2 SYDVKM. V dropped 6 bases and J dropped 3; count of bases not matched to a gene: 5. The CDR3 is 14 residues long. CDR3 residues: CASRLSGRNYEQYF. The CDR3 DNA reads as TGTGCCAGCAGACTTAGCGGGAGGAACTACGAGCAGTACTTC.

This clonotype has a count of ten or more. This chain connects TRBV20-1 to TRBJ2-2, with D unclear. Germline CDR1 is DFQATT and CDR2 is SNEGSKA (reference sequence). The germline V and J ends were trimmed by 3 bases and 2 bases, with 4 bases remaining between them. CDR3 size: 12 residues. DNA for the CDR3: TGCAGTGCTAGCCCTAACACCGGGGAGCTGTTTTTT. Protein: CSASPNTGELFF.